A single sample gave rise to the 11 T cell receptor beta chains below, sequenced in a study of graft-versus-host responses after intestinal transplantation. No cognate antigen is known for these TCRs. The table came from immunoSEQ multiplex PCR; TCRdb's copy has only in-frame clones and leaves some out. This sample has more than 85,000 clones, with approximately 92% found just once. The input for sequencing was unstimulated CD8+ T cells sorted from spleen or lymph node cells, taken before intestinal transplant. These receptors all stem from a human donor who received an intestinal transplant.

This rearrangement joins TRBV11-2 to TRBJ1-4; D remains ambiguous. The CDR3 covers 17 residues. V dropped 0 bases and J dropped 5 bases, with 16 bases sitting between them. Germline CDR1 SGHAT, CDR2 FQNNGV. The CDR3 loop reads CASSLDLTALGNEKLFF. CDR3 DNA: TGTGCCAGCAGCTTAGATTTAACGGCCCTAGGGAATGAAAAACTGTTTTTT.

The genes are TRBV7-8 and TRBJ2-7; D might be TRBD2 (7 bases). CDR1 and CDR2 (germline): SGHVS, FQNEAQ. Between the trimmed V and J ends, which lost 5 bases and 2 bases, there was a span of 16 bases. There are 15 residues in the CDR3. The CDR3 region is CASSIGGRGTYEQYF. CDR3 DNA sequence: TGTGCCAGCAGCATCGGGGGGCGGGGGACCTACGAGCAGTACTTC.

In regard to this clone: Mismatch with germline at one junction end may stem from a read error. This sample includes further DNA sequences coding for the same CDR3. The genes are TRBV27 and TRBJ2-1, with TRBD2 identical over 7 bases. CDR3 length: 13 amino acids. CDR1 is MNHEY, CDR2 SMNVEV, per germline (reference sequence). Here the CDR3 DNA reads TGTGCCAGCAGCTTATCGCCGGGAGGCGAGCAGTTCTTC. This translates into CASSLSPGGEQFF.

The CDR3: CASGGRRTDTQYF. Here the CDR3 DNA reads TGTGCCAGCGGCGGGCGTCGCACAGATACGCAGTATTTT. V usage is TRBV11-2 and J usage is TRBJ2-3; a possible D gene is TRBD2 (5 bases). V lost 8 bases and J lost 1, with 10 bases in between. Germline V gives CDR1 SGHAT, CDR2 FQNNGV. The CDR3 totals 13 residues.

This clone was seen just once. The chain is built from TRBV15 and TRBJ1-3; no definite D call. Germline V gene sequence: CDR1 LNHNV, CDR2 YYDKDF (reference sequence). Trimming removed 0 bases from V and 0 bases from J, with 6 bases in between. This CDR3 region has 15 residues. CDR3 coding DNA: TGTGCCACCAGCAGAGATAGGAGCTCTGGAAACACCATATATTTT. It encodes CATSRDRSSGNTIYF.

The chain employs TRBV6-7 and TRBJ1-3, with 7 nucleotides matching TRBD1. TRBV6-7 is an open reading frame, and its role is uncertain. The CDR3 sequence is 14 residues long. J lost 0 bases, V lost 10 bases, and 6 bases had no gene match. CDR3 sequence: CANGQVLSGNTIYF. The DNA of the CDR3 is TGTGCCAACGGACAGGTCCTCTCTGGAAACACCATATATTTT.

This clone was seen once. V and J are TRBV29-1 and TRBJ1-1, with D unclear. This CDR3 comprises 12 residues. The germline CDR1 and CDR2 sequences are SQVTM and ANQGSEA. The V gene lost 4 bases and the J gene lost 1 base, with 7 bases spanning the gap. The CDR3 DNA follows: TGCAGCGTTGTTTCAGGGAACACTGAAGCTTTCTTT. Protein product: CSVVSGNTEAFF. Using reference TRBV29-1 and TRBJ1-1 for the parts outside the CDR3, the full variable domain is SAVISQKPSRDICQRGTSLTIQCQVDSQVTMMFWYRQQPGQSLTLIATANQGSEATYESGFVIDKFPISRPNLTFSTLTVSNMSPEDSSIYLCSVVSGNTEAFFGQGTRLTVV.

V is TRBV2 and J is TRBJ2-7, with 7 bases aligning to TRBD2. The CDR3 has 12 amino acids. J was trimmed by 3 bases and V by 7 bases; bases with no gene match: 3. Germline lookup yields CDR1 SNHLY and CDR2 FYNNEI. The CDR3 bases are TGTGCCAGCAAAGGGACTATCTACGAGCAGTACTTC. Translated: CASKGTIYEQYF.

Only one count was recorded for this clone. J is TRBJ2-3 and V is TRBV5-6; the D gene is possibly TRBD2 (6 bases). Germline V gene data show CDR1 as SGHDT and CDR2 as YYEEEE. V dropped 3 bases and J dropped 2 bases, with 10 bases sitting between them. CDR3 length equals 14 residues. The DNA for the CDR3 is TGTGCCAGCAGCTCGGGGGACTTCACAGATACGCAGTATTTT. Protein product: CASSSGDFTDTQYF.

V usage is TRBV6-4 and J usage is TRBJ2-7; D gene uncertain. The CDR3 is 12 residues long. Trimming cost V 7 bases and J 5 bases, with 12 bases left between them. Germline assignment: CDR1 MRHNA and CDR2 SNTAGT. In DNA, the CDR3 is TGTGCCAGCAACATAAGGGCAGACGAGCAGTACTTC. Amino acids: CASNIRADEQYF.

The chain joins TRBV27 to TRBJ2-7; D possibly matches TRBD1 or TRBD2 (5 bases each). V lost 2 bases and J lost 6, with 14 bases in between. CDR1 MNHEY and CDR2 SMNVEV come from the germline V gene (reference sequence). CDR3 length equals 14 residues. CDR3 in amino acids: CASSLGRGSREQYF. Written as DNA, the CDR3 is TGTGCCAGCAGTTTAGGTCGGGGCTCGCGCGAGCAGTACTTC.